One and the same sample provided the 6 T cell receptor beta chains below, sequenced in a study of blood T cell repertoires in COVID-19. Assay used: immunoSEQ multiplex PCR; TCRdb lists only in-frame clones, some missing. Of about 120,000 clones listed, around nine tenths are singletons. The specimen sequenced was peripheral blood. These receptors were taken from a human donor with acute or convalescent COVID-19. The donor label of this sample is uncertain.

This clone was recorded once. This chain uses TRBV11-2 with TRBJ1-3, with D possibly TRBD1 on 6 matching bases. The CDR3 length is 15 residues. The germline V gene encodes CDR1 SGHAT and CDR2 FQNNGV. V was pared by 3 bases and J by 2 bases, with 11 bases between. CDR3 in amino acids: CASSLGTGTGNTIYF. CDR3 sequence (DNA): TGTGCCAGCAGCTTGGGAACAGGGACTGGAAACACCATATATTTT.

This clone is termed medium-sized. The chain has TRBV6-4 and TRBJ1-5; the D gene is possibly TRBD1 (5 bases). CDR1 and CDR2 (germline): MRHNA, SNTAGT. Trimming removed 3 bases at V and 7 bases at J, with 16 bases between. This CDR3 region has 15 residues. The CDR3 sequence: CASSEYCGDWQPQHF. For the CDR3, the DNA is TGTGCCAGCAGTGAATATTGTGGGGACTGGCAGCCCCAGCATTTT.

The chain combines TRBV19 with TRBJ1-6; D may be TRBD1 (6 bases). V gave up 5 bases and J gave up 3 bases, with 11 bases separating them. The CDR3 contains 15 residues. The germline V gene encodes CDR1 LNHDA and CDR2 SQIVND (reference sequence). The CDR3 region is CASSRSDSYNSPLHF. The DNA for the CDR3 is TGTGCCAGTAGTCGATCGGACAGCTATAATTCACCCCTCCACTTT.

In regard to this clone: The identical CDR3 is also encoded by other nucleotide sequences in the sample. The V call is TRBV7-9, the J call TRBJ2-7, with TRBD1 matching over 10 bases. The ends lost 0 bases at V and 1 base at J; junction bases unmatched: 3. The germline V gene has CDR1 SEHNR and CDR2 FQNEAQ (reference sequence). This CDR3 spans 16 amino acids. The CDR3 DNA reads TGTGCCAGCAGCTTAGCGCCGGGACAGGGGTCCTACGAGCAGTACTTC. It translates to CASSLAPGQGSYEQYF.

The chain has TRBV3-1 (or the pseudogene TRBV3-2) and TRBJ2-5; possible D gene TRBD2, 7 bases. Looked up from germline, CDR1 is LGHDT and CDR2 is YNNKEL (reference sequence). This CDR3 region has 14 residues. Between the trimmed V and J ends, which lost 8 bases and 5 bases, there was a span of 18 bases. The CDR3 loop reads CASSLRGAGETQYF. The DNA of the CDR3 is TGTGCCAGCTCTCTCCGGGGGGCGGGTGAGACCCAGTACTTC.

J is TRBJ1-2 and V is TRBV9; a weak D match, TRBD1 (6 bases). In germline, CDR1 is SGDLS, CDR2 YYNGEE. Trimming removed 3 bases at V and 4 bases at J, with 16 bases between. The CDR3 covers 15 residues. The CDR3 is CASSADRLSPYGYTF. In nucleotides, the CDR3 is TGTGCCAGCAGCGCCGACAGGTTATCTCCCTATGGCTACACCTTC.